The next 18 T cell receptor beta chains were all read from a single sample in a study of early stage breast cancer tumors. Profiled with immunoSEQ multiplex PCR; TCRdb holds only in-frame clones, not every one. The data contain 12,000 to 15,000 clones, 84% of them seen just once; the ten biggest clones take up less than 5.5%. Material for sequencing was normal breast tissue next to the tumor. These TCRs come from a person younger than 45 with breast cancer.

The chain is built from TRBV7-3 and TRBJ1-2, with D perhaps TRBD1 (5 bases). CDR1 is SGHTA, CDR2 FQGTGA, per germline. Trimming shortened V by 1 base and J by 3 bases, and 9 bases separated the two germline ends. The CDR3 length is 14 residues. CDR3 region: CASSLNQGDYGYTF. In nucleotides, the CDR3 is TGTGCCAGCAGCTTAAATCAGGGCGACTATGGCTACACCTTC.

This rearrangement joins TRBV7-8 to TRBJ2-7; D not certain. Per germline, CDR1 SGHVS and CDR2 FQNEAQ. V was pared by 3 bases and J by 5 bases, with 8 bases between. This CDR3 spans 12 amino acids. The CDR3 here is CASSFNSDEQYF. The CDR3 nucleotides read TGTGCCAGCAGCTTTAACAGCGACGAGCAGTACTTC. Supplemented by reference TRBV7-8 and TRBJ2-7, the full variable domain reads GAGVSQSPRYKVAKRGQDVALRCDPISGHVSLFWYQQALGQGPEFLTYFQNEAQLDKSGLPSDRFFAERPEGSVSTLKIQRTQQEDSAVYLCASSFNSDEQYFGPGTRLTVT.

A single count supports this clone. The genes are TRBV19 and TRBJ2-7; D is perhaps TRBD2 (6 bases). Germline V CDR1 and CDR2: LNHDA, SQIVND (reference sequence). CDR3 length equals 15 residues. The V end was cut by 1 base, the J end by 2 bases, with 12 bases between. DNA of the CDR3: TGTGCCAGTAGTATAGGTGGCGGGGAAACCTACGAGCAGTACTTC. Amino acid sequence: CASSIGGGETYEQYF.

The CDR3 here is CASSRARLENTGELFF. DNA of the CDR3: TGTGCCAGCAGCCGCGCCCGGCTAGAGAACACCGGGGAGCTGTTTTTT. The chain couples TRBV11-3 to TRBJ2-2; D not certain. Germline V gene data show CDR1 as SGHNT and CDR2 as YENEEA. V lost 5 bases and J 1 base, leaving 14 bases between the germline ends. The CDR3 contains 16 residues.

This sequence joins TRBV5-1 and TRBJ1-5; D unresolved. The CDR3 is 13 residues long. Per germline, CDR1 SGHRS and CDR2 YFSETQ. Trimming took 4 bases from V and 6 from J, leaving 11 bases between them. For the CDR3, the DNA is TGCGCCAGCAGCGTGGACGATCGTCAGCCCCAGCATTTT. Protein product: CASSVDDRQPQHF.

The chain links TRBV11-3 to TRBJ1-1, with 7 bases matching TRBD1. CDR1 SGHNT and CDR2 YENEEA come from the germline V gene. CDR3 length equals 13 residues. V lost 3 bases and J lost 9; bases outside the gene matches: 7. The CDR3 here is CASSFLPGQQAFF. The DNA of the CDR3 is TGTGCCAGCAGCTTCCTCCCGGGACAGCAAGCTTTCTTT.

This clone appeared a single time. The CDR3 here is CASSKLREGHYNEQFF. As DNA, the CDR3 is TGTGCCAGCAGCAAGTTACGGGAGGGGCACTACAATGAGCAGTTCTTC. V usage is TRBV21-1 and J usage is TRBJ2-1; the listed D gene, TRBD2, was not tested against the DNA. TRBV21-1 is noted as a pseudogene. CDR3 length equals 16 residues.

V is TRBV18 and J is TRBJ1-1; D ambiguous. V was trimmed by 3 bases and J by 4 bases, leaving 3 bases between them. The CDR3 extends over 11 amino acids. Germline lookup yields CDR1 KGHSH and CDR2 LQKENI. CDR3 nucleotide sequence: TGTGCCAGCTCACCCGGCACTGAAGCTTTCTTT. Translating gives CASSPGTEAFF.

The chain recombines TRBV9 with TRBJ2-2; D unclear. Germline values: CDR1 SGDLS, CDR2 YYNGEE. V dropped 1 base and J dropped 6 bases, with 4 bases sitting between them. This CDR3 is built from 12 residues. CDR3 DNA sequence: TGTGCCAGCAGCGTATTAGCCGGGGAGCTGTTTTTT. Translation gives CASSVLAGELFF.

The chain couples TRBV18 to TRBJ1-5, with 8 positions matching TRBD1. Germline CDR1 KGHSH, CDR2 LQKENI. J lost 0 bases, V lost 8 bases, and 6 bases had no gene match. The CDR3 extends over 15 amino acids. The CDR3 is CASTGTGHSNQPQHF. DNA for the CDR3: TGTGCCAGCACCGGGACAGGCCATAGCAATCAGCCCCAGCATTTT.

The gene calls are TRBV5-1 and TRBJ2-1; the match to TRBD2 covers 10 bases. J was trimmed by 0 bases and V by 1 base; bases with no gene match: 1. CDR3 length equals 16 residues. Germline CDR1 reads SGHRS; CDR2 reads YFSETQ. The CDR3 DNA reads TGCGCCAGCAGCTTGCCTAGCGGGAGCTCCTACAATGAGCAGTTCTTC. Translating gives CASSLPSGSSYNEQFF. Supplemented by reference TRBV5-1 and TRBJ2-1, the full variable domain reads KAGVTQTPRYLIKTRGQQVTLSCSPISGHRSVSWYQQTPGQGLQFLFEYFSETQRNKGNFPGRFSGRQFSNSRSEMNVSTLELGDSALYLCASSLPSGSSYNEQFFGPGTRLTVL.

The V and J genes are TRBV7-2 and TRBJ2-1; perhaps TRBD2 as D (6 bases). The germline V and J ends were trimmed by 4 bases and 4 bases, with 14 bases remaining between them. This CDR3 has 15 amino acids. Germline V gene data show CDR1 as SGHTA and CDR2 as FQGNSA. CDR3 DNA: TGTGCCAGCAGCTCCCCGATAGCGGAGTACAATGAGCAGTTCTTC. Translating it yields CASSSPIAEYNEQFF.

The chain links TRBV9 to TRBJ2-2; 8 positions match TRBD1. The CDR3 runs 17 residues. V trimming: 0 bases; J trimming: 6 bases; junction bases outside the gene matches: 10. CDR1 and CDR2 (germline): SGDLS, YYNGEE. The CDR3 DNA sequence: TGTGCCAGCAGCGTAGCCTCCATGACAGGGGTGCCCGGGGAGCTGTTTTTT. As protein: CASSVASMTGVPGELFF.

The V call is TRBV7-2, the J call TRBJ2-5; 10 bases fit TRBD2. The CDR3 totals 16 residues. Germline CDR1 reads SGHTA; CDR2 reads FQGNSA. J was trimmed by 7 bases and V by 1 base; bases with no gene match: 9. The CDR3 region has the DNA TGTGCCAGCAGCTTAGTCCCTAGCGGGAGTGGGGGGACCCAGTACTTC. Its protein is CASSLVPSGSGGTQYF.

V gene TRBV7-9 combines with J gene TRBJ1-2, with D tentatively TRBD1 (5 bases). CDR1 SEHNR and CDR2 FQNEAQ come from the germline V gene (reference sequence). There are 15 residues in the CDR3. V was trimmed by 1 base and J by 3 bases, leaving 12 bases between them. The CDR3 protein is CASSLGLLGDYGYTF. The DNA for the CDR3 is TGTGCCAGCAGCTTAGGCCTTTTGGGGGACTATGGCTACACCTTC. Full variable domain (missing parts from reference TRBV7-9 and TRBJ1-2): DTGVSQNPRHKITKRGQNVTFRCDPISEHNRLYWYRQTLGQGPEFLTYFQNEAQLEKSRLLSDRFSAERPKGSFSTLEIQRTEQGDSAMYLCASSLGLLGDYGYTFGSGTRLTVV.

The chain has TRBV18 and TRBJ1-1; no firm D call. Germline V CDR1 and CDR2: KGHSH, LQKENI. This CDR3 spans 14 amino acids. Trimming took 1 base from V and 3 from J, leaving 9 bases between them. The DNA of the CDR3 is TGTGCCAGCTCACCACAGGCGGCTTACACTGAAGCTTTCTTT. Encoded protein: CASSPQAAYTEAFF.

This chain links TRBV5-1 with TRBJ2-3; 10 nucleotides line up with TRBD2. The CDR3 contains 17 residues. Germline loops: CDR1 SGHRS, CDR2 YFSETQ. V lost 4 bases, J lost 2 bases, and 10 bases stayed unmatched. CDR3 sequence reads: CASSPPGLARYTDTQYF. As DNA, the CDR3 is TGCGCCAGCAGCCCGCCGGGACTAGCGCGATACACAGATACGCAGTATTTT.

This chain uses TRBV19 with TRBJ2-7; 11 bases are shared with TRBD1. The ends lost 1 base at V and 6 bases at J; junction bases unmatched: 5. This CDR3 has 15 residues. Looked up from germline, CDR1 is LNHDA and CDR2 is SQIVND (reference sequence). The CDR3 is CASSIVGQGAFEQYF. The CDR3 region has the DNA TGTGCCAGTAGTATAGTCGGACAGGGGGCTTTCGAGCAGTACTTC.